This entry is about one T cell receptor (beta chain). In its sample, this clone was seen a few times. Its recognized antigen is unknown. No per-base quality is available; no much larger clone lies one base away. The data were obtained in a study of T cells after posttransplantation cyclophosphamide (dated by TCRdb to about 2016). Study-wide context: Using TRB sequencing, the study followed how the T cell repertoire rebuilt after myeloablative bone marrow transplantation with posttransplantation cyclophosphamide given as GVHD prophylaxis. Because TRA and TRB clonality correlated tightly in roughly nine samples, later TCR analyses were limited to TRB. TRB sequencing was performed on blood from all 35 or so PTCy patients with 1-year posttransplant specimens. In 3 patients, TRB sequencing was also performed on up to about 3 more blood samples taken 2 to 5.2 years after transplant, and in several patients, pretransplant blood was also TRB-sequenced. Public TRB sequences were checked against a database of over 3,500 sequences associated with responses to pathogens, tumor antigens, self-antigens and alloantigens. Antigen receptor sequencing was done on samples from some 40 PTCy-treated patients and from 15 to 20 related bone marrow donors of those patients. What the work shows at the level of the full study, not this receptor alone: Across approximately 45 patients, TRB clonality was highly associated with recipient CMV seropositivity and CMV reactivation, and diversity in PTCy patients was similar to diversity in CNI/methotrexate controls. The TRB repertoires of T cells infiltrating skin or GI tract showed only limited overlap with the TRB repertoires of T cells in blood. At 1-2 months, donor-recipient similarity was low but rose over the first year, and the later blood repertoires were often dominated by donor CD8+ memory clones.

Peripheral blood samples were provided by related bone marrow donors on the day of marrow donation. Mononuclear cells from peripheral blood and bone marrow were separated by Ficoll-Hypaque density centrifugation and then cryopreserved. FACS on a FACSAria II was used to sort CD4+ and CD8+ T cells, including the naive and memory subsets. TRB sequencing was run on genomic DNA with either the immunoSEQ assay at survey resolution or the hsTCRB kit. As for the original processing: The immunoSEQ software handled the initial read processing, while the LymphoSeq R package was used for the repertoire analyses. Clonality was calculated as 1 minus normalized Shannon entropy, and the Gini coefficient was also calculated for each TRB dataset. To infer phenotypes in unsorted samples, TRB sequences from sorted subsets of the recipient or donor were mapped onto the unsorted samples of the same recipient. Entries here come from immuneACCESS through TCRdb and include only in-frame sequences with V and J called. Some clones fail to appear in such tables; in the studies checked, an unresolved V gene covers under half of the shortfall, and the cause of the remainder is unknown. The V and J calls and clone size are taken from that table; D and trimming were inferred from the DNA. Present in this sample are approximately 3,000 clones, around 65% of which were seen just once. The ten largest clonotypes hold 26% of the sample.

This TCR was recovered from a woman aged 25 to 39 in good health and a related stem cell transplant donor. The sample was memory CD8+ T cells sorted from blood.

The base sequence is TGTGCCAGCAGTTACGACTACGGGGATACGCAGTATTTT. Translated, it gives CASSYDYGDTQYF. The rearranged segments are TRBV6-6 and TRBJ2-3; TRBD2 is a weak D gene call, 5 bases matching. V is pared back by 2 bases and J by 6 bases, with 9 bases lying between the germline termini. There are 13 amino acids in the CDR3, from cysteine to phenylalanine inclusive. Of all the DNA, just the CDR3 is kept, 39 bases in frame from base 1. Based on the germline V gene (reference sequence), the CDR1 and CDR2 sequences are MNHNY and SVGAGI.